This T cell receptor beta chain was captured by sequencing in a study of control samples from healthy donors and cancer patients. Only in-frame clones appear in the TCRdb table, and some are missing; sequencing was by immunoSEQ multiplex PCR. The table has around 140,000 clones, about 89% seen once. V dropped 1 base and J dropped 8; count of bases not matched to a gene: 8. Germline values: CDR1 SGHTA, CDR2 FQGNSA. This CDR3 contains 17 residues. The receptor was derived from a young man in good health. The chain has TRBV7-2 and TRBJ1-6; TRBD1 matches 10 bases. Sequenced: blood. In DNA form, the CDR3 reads TGTGCCAGCAGCTTAGGGCGAGACAGGGGGCCTGATTCACCCCTCCACTTT. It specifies CASSLGRDRGPDSPLHF.